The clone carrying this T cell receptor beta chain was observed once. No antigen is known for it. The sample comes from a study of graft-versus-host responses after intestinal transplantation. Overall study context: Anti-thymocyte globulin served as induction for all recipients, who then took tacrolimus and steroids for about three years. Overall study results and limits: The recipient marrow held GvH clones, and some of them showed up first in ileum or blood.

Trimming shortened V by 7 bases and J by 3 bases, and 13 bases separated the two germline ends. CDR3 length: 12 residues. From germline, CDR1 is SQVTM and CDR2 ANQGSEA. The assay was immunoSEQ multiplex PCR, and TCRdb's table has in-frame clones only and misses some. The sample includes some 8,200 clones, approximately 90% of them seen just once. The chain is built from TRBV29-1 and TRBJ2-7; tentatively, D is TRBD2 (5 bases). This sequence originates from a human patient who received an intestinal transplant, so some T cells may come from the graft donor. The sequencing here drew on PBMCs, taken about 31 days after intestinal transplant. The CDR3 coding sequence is TGCAGCGGCGAGGGTCCTAACTACGAGCAGTACTTC. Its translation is CSGEGPNYEQYF.